The TCR beta chain under discussion was sequenced for a study of shared clonotypes between healthy human individuals. General study results and limits: Among donors, the sharing of clonotypes was expected to be influenced by sequencing depth.

On this clone: Its antigen is as yet unknown.

The V gene's germline CDR1 is SEHNR and CDR2 FQNEAQ (reference sequence). The CDR3 has 12 amino acids. Trimming cost V 7 bases and J 5 bases, with 11 bases left between them. TCRdb's copy holds only in-frame clones and misses some; the assay was immunoSEQ multiplex PCR. The sample holds about 300,000 clones; around 67% are singletons and the top ten take under 13%. The material sequenced was memory CD4+ T cells sorted from blood. Subset in this sample: CD45RA-negative fraction. The V and J genes are TRBV7-9 and TRBJ2-5; D not resolved. The receptor's source is a man aged 25 to 45 in good health. CDR3 bases: TGTGCCAGCACCCTCGGCTCGGAGACCCAGTACTTC. Amino acid sequence: CASTLGSETQYF.